Below, 13 T cell receptor beta chains from the same sample are listed, as sequenced in a study of T cell repertoires in cytomegalovirus infection. Their antigens are not known. Using its own MiXCR run on the reads, TCRdb lists one record per CDR3 protein. The table has around 750,000 distinct CDR3 sequences, 32% seen once. Sequenced material: cultured CD8+ T cells from PBMCs, taken from culture after CMV antigen stimulation. Source of these receptors: a human donor in good health (CMV status not recorded). Some clones in this sample may be carry-over from other donors' samples.

This clonotype showed up many times. The chain links TRBV2 to TRBJ2-1; 8 positions match TRBD2. The CDR3 consists of 13 residues. CDR1 and CDR2 (germline): SNHLY, FYNNEI. With 6 bases clipped from V and 7 bases from J, the junction kept 5 bases outside the gene matches. CDR3: CASRRGGVNEQFF. DNA of the CDR3: TGTGCCAGCAGACGGGGGGGCGTAAATGAGCAGTTCTTC.

This clonotype was recorded a few times. This chain links TRBV15 with TRBJ2-7; 10 positions agree with TRBD2. The CDR3 is made up of 16 amino acids. The ends lost 5 bases at V and 1 base at J; junction bases unmatched: 8. Germline V lookup: CDR1 LNHNV, CDR2 YYDKDF (reference sequence). CDR3 in amino acids: CATSRNPGLASYEQYV. The CDR3 nucleotides read TGTGCCACCAGCCGAAATCCGGGACTAGCGTCCTACGAGCAGTACGTC.

CDR3 sequence reads: CATSTSPTGTFGIKNIQYF. In DNA, the CDR3 is TGTGCCACCTCAACCAGTCCGACGGGGACCTTCGGCATCAAAAACATTCAGTACTTC. The V gene is TRBV10-3, the J gene TRBJ2-4; D may match TRBD1 or TRBD2 (5 bases each). Trimming took 10 bases from V and 3 from J, leaving 31 bases between them. Per the germline V gene, CDR1 is ENHRY and CDR2 is SYGVKD. The CDR3 length is 19 residues.

The chain combines TRBV6-2 or TRBV6-3 with TRBJ2-3, with a weak D call TRBD1 (6 bases). This CDR3 has 14 amino acids. The germline V and J ends were trimmed by 5 bases and 2 bases, with 11 bases remaining between them. The germline V gene has CDR1 MNHEY and CDR2 SVGEGT. The CDR3 sequence: CASSADRPTDTQYF. The CDR3 region has the DNA TGTGCCAGCAGTGCTGACAGGCCCACAGATACGCAGTATTTT.

V usage is TRBV7-9 and J usage is TRBJ2-1; D unclear. The CDR3 is 14 residues long. V lost 5 bases and J lost 4, with 12 bases in between. Germline values: CDR1 SEHNR, CDR2 FQNEAQ (reference sequence). CDR3 nucleotide sequence: TGTGCCAGCAGCACCGTACTGGTATACAATGAGCAGTTCTTC. It codes for CASSTVLVYNEQFF. The entire variable domain, with the rest obtained from reference TRBV7-9 and TRBJ2-1, is as follows: DTGVSQNPRHKITKRGQNVTFRCDPISEHNRLYWYRQTLGQGPEFLTYFQNEAQLEKSRLLSDRFSAERPKGSFSTLEIQRTEQGDSAMYLCASSTVLVYNEQFFGPGTRLTVL.

This chain joins TRBV3-1 and TRBJ1-2; a weak D match, TRBD1 (6 bases). V was trimmed by 0 bases and J by 2 bases, leaving 22 bases between them. This CDR3 is built from 19 residues. Germline-derived CDR1 and CDR2 are LGHDT and YNNKEL (reference sequence). CDR3 residues: CASSQDLSSPGHLNYGYTF. The CDR3 region has the DNA TGTGCCAGCAGCCAAGACCTCTCTTCTCCGGGACACCTAAACTATGGCTACACCTTC.

J is TRBJ1-5 and V is TRBV24-1; TRBD1 matches 7 bases. CDR3 length equals 15 residues. V dropped 5 bases and J dropped 3; count of bases not matched to a gene: 6. From germline, CDR1 is KGHDR and CDR2 SFDVKD. The DNA for the CDR3 is TGTGCCACCAGTGCCACCGGACAGGCCAATCAGCCCCAGCATTTT. Its protein product is CATSATGQANQPQHF.

The rearrangement joins TRBV10-3 to TRBJ2-3; D is ambiguous. This CDR3 is built from 16 residues. Germline CDR1 is ENHRY and CDR2 is SYGVKD. Between the trimmed V and J ends, which lost 0 bases and 2 bases, there was a span of 12 bases. The CDR3 loop is CAISESWLGPTDTQYF. The CDR3 DNA follows: TGTGCCATCAGTGAGTCTTGGCTAGGCCCCACAGATACGCAGTATTTT.

This clonotype was observed many times. The chain is built from TRBV7-6 and TRBJ1-1, with D possibly TRBD1 on 5 matching bases. Germline CDR1 and CDR2: SGHVS and FNYEAQ. Trimming stripped 1 base from V and 0 bases from J, with 12 bases between. This CDR3 spans 16 amino acids. The CDR3 DNA is TGTGCCAGCAGCTTAGTGGTTACGGGGCTGAACACTGAAGCTTTCTTT. It is translated as CASSLVVTGLNTEAFF.

Points on this clonotype: A much larger clone differs from this one at a single base, so this may be a read error. The genes are TRBV12-3 or TRBV12-4 and TRBJ1-2; unclear D gene. The CDR3 loop spans 15 amino acids. CDR3 DNA: TGTACCAGCAGTTTAGGCAGGCCCACTATCTATGGCTACACCTTC. This gives the protein CTSSLGRPTIYGYTF.

This clonotype was seen ten or more times. The chain carries TRBV7-6 and TRBJ2-1; 9 positions match TRBD1. The germline V gene has CDR1 SGHVS and CDR2 FNYEAQ. The V and J ends lost 2 bases and 4 bases, in that order; junction bases with no gene match: 9. The CDR3 loop spans 17 amino acids. This CDR3 reads CASSLSRGQGFYNEQFF. Written as DNA, the CDR3 is TGTGCCAGCAGCTTATCCCGGGGACAGGGTTTTTACAATGAGCAGTTCTTC. Using reference TRBV7-6 and TRBJ2-1 for the parts outside the CDR3, the full variable domain is GAGVSQSPRYKVTKRGQDVALRCDPISGHVSLYWYRQALGQGPEFLTYFNYEAQQDKSGLPNDRFSAERPEGSISTLTIQRTEQRDSAMYRCASSLSRGQGFYNEQFFGPGTRLTVL.

This clonotype was detected ten times or more. The chain carries TRBV7-8 and TRBJ1-5; possible D gene TRBD1, 6 bases. Germline CDR1 is SGHVS and CDR2 is FQNEAQ. Trimming pared 5 bases from V and 4 bases from J, leaving 12 bases between. The CDR3 has 14 residues. The CDR3 loop is CASSEGTGNQPQHF. CDR3 coding DNA: TGTGCCAGCAGCGAGGGAACAGGGAATCAGCCCCAGCATTTT.

About this clonotype itself: Relative to the germline gene, one junction end is altered; a read error may explain this. This chain uses TRBV7-7 with TRBJ1-4; 7 nucleotides agree with TRBD1. The CDR3 covers 16 residues. Germline CDR1 SSHAT, CDR2 FNYEAQ (reference sequence). This chain's CDR3 is CASSPGTDLQNEKLFF. The DNA of the CDR3 is TGTGCTAGCAGCCCTGGGACAGATTTACAGAATGAAAAACTGTTTTTT.